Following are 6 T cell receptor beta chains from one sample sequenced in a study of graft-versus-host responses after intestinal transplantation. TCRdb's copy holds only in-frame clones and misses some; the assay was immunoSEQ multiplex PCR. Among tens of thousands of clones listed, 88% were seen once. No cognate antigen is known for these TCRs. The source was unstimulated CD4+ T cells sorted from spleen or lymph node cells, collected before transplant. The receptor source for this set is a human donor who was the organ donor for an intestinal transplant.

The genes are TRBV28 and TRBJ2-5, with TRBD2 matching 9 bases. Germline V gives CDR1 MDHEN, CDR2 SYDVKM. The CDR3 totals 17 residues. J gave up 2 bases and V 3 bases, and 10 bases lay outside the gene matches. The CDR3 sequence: CASSFLAGGHPQETQYF. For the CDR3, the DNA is TGTGCCAGCAGTTTTTTGGCGGGGGGGCACCCACAAGAGACCCAGTACTTC.

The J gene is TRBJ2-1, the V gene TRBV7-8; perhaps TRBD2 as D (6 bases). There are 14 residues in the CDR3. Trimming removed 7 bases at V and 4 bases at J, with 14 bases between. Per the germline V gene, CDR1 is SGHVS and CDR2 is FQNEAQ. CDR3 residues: CASKVRRGYNEQFF. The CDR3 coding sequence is TGTGCCAGCAAGGTTAGGCGGGGTTACAATGAGCAGTTCTTC.

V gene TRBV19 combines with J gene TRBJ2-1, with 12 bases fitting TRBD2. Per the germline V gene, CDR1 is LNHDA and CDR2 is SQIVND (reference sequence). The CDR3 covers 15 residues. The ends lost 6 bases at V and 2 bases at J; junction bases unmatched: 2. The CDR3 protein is CASRRTSGAYNEQFF. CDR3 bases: TGTGCCAGTAGGAGGACTAGCGGGGCCTACAATGAGCAGTTCTTC.

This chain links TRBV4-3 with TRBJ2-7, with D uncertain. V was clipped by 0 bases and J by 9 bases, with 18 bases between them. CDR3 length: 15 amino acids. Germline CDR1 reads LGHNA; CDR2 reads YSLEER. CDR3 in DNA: TGCGCCAGCAGCCAAGAATCGACATTAACGATGGGGCAGTACTTC. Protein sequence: CASSQESTLTMGQYF.

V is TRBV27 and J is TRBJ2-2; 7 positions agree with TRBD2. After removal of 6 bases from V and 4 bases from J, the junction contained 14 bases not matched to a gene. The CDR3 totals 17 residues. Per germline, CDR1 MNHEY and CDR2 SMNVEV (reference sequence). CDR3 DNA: TGTGCCAGCAGGCACCCTAGCAGCGGGGCGTCCACCGGGGAGCTGTTTTTT. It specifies CASRHPSSGASTGELFF.

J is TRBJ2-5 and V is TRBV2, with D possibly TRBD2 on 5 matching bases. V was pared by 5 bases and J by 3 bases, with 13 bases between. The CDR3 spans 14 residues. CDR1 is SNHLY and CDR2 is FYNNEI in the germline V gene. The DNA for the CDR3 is TGTGCCAGCAGTCGAGGGTTCCGGGAAGAGACCCAGTACTTC. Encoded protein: CASSRGFREETQYF.